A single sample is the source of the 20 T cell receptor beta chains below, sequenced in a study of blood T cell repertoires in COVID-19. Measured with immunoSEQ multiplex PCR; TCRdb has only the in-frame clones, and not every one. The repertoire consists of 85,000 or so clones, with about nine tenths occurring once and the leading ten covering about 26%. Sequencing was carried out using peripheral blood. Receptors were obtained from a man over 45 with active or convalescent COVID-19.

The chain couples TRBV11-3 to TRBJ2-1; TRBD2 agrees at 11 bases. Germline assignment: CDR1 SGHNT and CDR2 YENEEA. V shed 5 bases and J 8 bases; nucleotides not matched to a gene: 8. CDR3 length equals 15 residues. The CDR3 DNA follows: TGTGCCAGCAGCCCAAATAGCGGGAGGGTGTATGAGCAGTTCTTC. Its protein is CASSPNSGRVYEQFF. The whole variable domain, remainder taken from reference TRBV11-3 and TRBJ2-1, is EAGVVQSPRYKIIEKKQPVAFWCNPISGHNTLYWYLQNLGQGPELLIRYENEEAVDDSQLPKDRFSAERLKGVDSTLKIQPAELGDSAVYLCASSPNSGRVYEQFFGPGTRLTVL.

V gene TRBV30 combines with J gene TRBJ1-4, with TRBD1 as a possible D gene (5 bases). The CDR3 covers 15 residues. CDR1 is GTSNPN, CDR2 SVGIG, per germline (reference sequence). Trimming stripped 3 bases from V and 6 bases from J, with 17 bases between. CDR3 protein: CAWSSGSRRDEKLFF. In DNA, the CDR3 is TGTGCCTGGAGCTCAGGGTCCCGAAGGGATGAAAAACTGTTTTTT.

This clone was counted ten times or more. CDR3 loop: CASSETGLAGRGEKLFF. The CDR3, as DNA: TGTGCCAGCAGCGAGACCGGCCTGGCAGGGCGAGGAGAAAAACTGTTTTTT. V is TRBV9 and J is TRBJ1-4; weak D call: TRBD1 (5 bases). This CDR3 comprises 17 residues. Trimming removed 3 bases at V and 8 bases at J, with 23 bases between. Germline CDR1 is SGDLS and CDR2 is YYNGEE.

CDR3 in amino acids: CASSLPGLAGGWGETQYF. The CDR3 DNA sequence: TGTGCCAGCAGCTTGCCCGGACTAGCGGGAGGGTGGGGAGAGACCCAGTACTTC. The V call is TRBV5-4, the J call TRBJ2-5, with 15 bases matching TRBD2. V lost 1 base to trimming and J lost 4 bases; unmatched junction nucleotides: 8. Germline CDR1 SGHNT, CDR2 YYREEE (reference sequence). This CDR3 has 18 amino acids.

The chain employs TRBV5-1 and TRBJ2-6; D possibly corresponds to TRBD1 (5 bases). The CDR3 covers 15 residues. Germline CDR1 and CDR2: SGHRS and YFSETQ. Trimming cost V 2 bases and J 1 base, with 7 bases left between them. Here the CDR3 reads CASSFTGSGANVLTF. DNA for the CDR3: TGCGCCAGCAGCTTTACAGGTTCTGGGGCCAACGTCCTGACTTTC.

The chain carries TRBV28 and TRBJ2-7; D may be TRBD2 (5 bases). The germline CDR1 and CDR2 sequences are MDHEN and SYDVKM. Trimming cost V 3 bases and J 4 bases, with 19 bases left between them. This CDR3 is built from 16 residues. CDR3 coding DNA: TGTGCCAGCAGTTTTTGGCTAGCCGGGAACCTATACGAGCAGTACTTC. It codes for CASSFWLAGNLYEQYF.

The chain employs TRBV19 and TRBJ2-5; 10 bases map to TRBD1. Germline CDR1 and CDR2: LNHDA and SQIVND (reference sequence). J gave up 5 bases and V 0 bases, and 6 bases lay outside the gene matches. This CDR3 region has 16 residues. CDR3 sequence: CASSIDSTGGGETQYF. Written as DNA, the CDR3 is TGTGCCAGTAGTATAGATTCGACAGGGGGCGGTGAGACCCAGTACTTC.

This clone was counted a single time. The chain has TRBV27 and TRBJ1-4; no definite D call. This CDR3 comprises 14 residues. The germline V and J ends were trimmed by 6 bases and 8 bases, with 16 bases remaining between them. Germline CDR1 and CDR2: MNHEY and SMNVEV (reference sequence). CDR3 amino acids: CASSYDLAREKLFF. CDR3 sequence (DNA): TGTGCCAGCAGCTACGACTTAGCGAGGGAAAAACTGTTTTTT.

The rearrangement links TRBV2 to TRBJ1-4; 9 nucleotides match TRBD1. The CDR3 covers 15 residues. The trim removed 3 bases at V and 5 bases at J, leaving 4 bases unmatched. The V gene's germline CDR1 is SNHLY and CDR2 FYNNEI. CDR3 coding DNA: TGTGCCAGCAGTGAGGACAGGGGCCTAAATGAAAAACTGTTTTTT. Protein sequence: CASSEDRGLNEKLFF.

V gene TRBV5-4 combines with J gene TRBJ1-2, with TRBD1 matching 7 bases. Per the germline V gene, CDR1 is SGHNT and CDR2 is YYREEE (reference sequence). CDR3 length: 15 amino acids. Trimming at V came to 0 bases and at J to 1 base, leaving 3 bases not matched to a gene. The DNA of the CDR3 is TGTGCCAGCAGCTTGGAACAGGGGAGTAACTATGGCTACACCTTC. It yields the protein CASSLEQGSNYGYTF. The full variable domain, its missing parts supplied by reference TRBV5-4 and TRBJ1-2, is ETGVTQSPTHLIKTRGQQVTLRCSSQSGHNTVSWYQQALGQGPQFIFQYYREEENGRGNFPPRFSGLQFPNYSSELNVNALELDDSALYLCASSLEQGSNYGYTFGSGTRLTVV.

For the CDR3, the DNA is TGTGCCTGGAGTGCCCGAGAGACCCAGTACTTC. It translates to CAWSARETQYF. V is TRBV30 and J is TRBJ2-5; D gene unclear. Trimming stripped 1 base from V and 4 bases from J, with 4 bases between. The CDR3 is made up of 11 amino acids. The V gene's germline CDR1 is GTSNPN and CDR2 SVGIG (reference sequence).

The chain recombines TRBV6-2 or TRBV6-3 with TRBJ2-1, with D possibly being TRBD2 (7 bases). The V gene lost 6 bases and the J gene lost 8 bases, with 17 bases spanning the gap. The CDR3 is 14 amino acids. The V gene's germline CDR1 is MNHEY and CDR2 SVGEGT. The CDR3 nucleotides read TGTGCCAGCAGCTCAGTTGGGGGGGGCGATGAGCAGTTCTTC. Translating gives CASSSVGGGDEQFF.

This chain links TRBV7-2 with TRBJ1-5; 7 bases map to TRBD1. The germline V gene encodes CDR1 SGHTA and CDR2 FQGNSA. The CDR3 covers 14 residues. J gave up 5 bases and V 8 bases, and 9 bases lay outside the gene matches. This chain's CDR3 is CASSRAQGDQPQHF. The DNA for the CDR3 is TGTGCCAGCTCAAGGGCCCAGGGGGATCAGCCCCAGCATTTT.

CDR3 nucleotides: TGTGCCAGCAGTTCCGGGGCTAGCGGTGAGACCCAGTACTTC. It translates to CASSSGASGETQYF. The chain has TRBV6-5 and TRBJ2-5; 7 bases line up with TRBD2. CDR3 length: 14 amino acids. Germline V gives CDR1 MNHEY, CDR2 SVGAGI. Germline trimming cut 4 bases from V and 5 bases from J; bases unmatched to any gene: 7.

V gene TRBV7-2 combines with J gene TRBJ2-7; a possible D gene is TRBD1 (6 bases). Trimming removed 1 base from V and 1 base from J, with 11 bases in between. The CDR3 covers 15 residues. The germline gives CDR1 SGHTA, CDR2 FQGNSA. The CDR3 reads CASSLEQGYSYEQYF. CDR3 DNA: TGTGCCAGCAGCTTAGAACAGGGATATTCCTACGAGCAGTACTTC. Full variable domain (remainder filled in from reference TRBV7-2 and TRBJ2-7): GAGVSQSPSNKVTEKGKDVELRCDPISGHTALYWYRQSLGQGLEFLIYFQGNSAPDKSGLPSDRFSAERTGGSVSTLTIQRTQQEDSAVYLCASSLEQGYSYEQYFGPGTRLTVT.

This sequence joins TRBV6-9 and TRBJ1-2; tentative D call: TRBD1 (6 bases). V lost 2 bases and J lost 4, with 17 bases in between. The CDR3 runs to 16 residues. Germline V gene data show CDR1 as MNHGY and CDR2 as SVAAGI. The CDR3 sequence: CASSYGEQGTGYGYTF. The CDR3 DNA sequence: TGTGCCAGCAGTTATGGGGAGCAGGGGACCGGCTATGGCTACACCTTC.

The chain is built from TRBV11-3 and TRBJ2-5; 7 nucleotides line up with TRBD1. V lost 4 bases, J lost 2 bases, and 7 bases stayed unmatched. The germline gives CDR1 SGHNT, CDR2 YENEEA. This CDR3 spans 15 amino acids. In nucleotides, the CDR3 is TGTGCCAGCAGCTCGCGACAGGGACCACAAGAGACCCAGTACTTC. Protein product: CASSSRQGPQETQYF.

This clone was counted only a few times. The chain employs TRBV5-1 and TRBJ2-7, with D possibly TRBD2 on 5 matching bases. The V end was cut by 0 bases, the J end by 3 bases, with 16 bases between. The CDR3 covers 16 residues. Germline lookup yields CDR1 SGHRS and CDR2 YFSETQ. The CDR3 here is CASSLVIAGGHYEQYF. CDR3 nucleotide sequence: TGCGCCAGCAGCTTGGTTATAGCTGGCGGGCACTACGAGCAGTACTTC.

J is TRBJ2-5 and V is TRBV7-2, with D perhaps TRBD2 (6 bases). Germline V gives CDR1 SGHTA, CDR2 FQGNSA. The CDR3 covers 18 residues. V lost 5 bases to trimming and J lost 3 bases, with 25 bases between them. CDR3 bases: TGTGCCAGCAGCCCGAAGGGGCGGCGGCGGGGCCTTGAAGAGACCCAGTACTTC. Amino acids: CASSPKGRRRGLEETQYF.

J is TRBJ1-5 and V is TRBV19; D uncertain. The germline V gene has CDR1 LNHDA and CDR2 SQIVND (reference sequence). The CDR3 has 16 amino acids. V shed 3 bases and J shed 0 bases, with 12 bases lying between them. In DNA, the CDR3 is TGTGCCAGTAGTATCGTGGTGTTGCGTAGCAATCAGCCCCAGCATTTT. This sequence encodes CASSIVVLRSNQPQHF.